The 5 T cell receptor beta chains reported below all come from one sample, sequenced in a study of T cells after yellow fever vaccination. TCRdb reprocessed the 5' RACE reads with MiXCR, giving one entry per CDR3 protein. The data contain approximately 550,000 distinct CDR3 sequences, around 21% of them seen just once; the ten biggest clones take up roughly an eighth. The specimen was PBMCs, collected 15 days after the yellow fever booster vaccination. The receptors originated from a man aged 30-40 years who received the YFV17D yellow fever vaccine.

In this sample, this clonotype turned up a few times. The J gene is TRBJ2-4, the V gene TRBV6-5, with D uncertain. The V and J ends lost 3 bases and 4 bases respectively, with 1 base between them. This CDR3 has 11 residues. Germline values: CDR1 MNHEY, CDR2 SVGAGI. CDR3 protein: CASSYKNIQYF. In DNA, the CDR3 is TGTGCCAGCAGTTATAAAAACATTCAGTACTTC.

V gene TRBV5-6 combines with J gene TRBJ2-1, with D uncertain. Per the germline V gene, CDR1 is SGHDT and CDR2 is YYEEEE. V dropped 4 bases and J dropped 10 bases, with 9 bases sitting between them. The CDR3 runs 11 residues. The CDR3 sequence: CASSRTLEQFF. CDR3 DNA sequence: TGTGCCAGCAGCCGGACCCTGGAGCAGTTCTTC.

This clonotype was detected a few times. The chain has TRBV29-1 and TRBJ2-1; 7 nucleotides align to TRBD2. The germline gives CDR1 SQVTM, CDR2 ANQGSEA. Trimming cost V 2 bases and J 2 bases; bases outside gene matches: 3. The CDR3 contains 14 residues. For the CDR3, the DNA is TGCAGCGTTGAATTGCGGGAGCCCTACAATGAGCAGTTCTTC. The encoded protein is CSVELREPYNEQFF.

This clonotype has only a few counts. The V gene is TRBV27, the J gene TRBJ2-1, with D possibly matching TRBD2 (6 bases). Trimming removed 8 bases at V and 9 bases at J, with 14 bases between. The CDR3 is made up of 12 amino acids. CDR1 and CDR2 (germline): MNHEY, SMNVEV (reference sequence). The chain's CDR3 is CASVSGAAEQFF. The CDR3, as DNA: TGTGCCAGCGTATCGGGAGCGGCTGAGCAGTTCTTC.

The chain joins TRBV6-1 to TRBJ2-3, with 14 bases identical to TRBD2. This CDR3 has 14 residues. Per germline, CDR1 MNHNS and CDR2 SASEGT. The V gene end was trimmed by 11 bases and the J gene end by 4 bases; junction bases not matched to a gene: 5. The CDR3 reads CAAGLAGAADTQYF. The CDR3 DNA sequence: TGTGCCGCGGGACTAGCGGGAGCAGCAGATACGCAGTATTTT.